Shown below are 4 T cell receptor beta chains from a single sample sequenced in a study of radiation and T cells in renal cell carcinoma. TCRdb keeps only in-frame clones here, not all; method: immunoSEQ multiplex PCR. Counted here are 15,000 to 20,000 clones, around 55% occurring once; the ten biggest clones make up 12%. Treatment: 15 Gy SBRT to primary tumor, nephrectomy 4 weeks later. The sample was tumor tissue, taken from a patient whose treatment included radiotherapy and nephrectomy. Source of these receptors: a man aged 45-60 years with renal cell carcinoma.

The chain combines TRBV30 with TRBJ1-5; D uncertain. Per germline, CDR1 GTSNPN and CDR2 SVGIG (reference sequence). Trimming took 3 bases from V and 6 from J, leaving 18 bases between them. The CDR3 covers 15 residues. CDR3 sequence reads: CAWRPNAGSAQPQHF. CDR3 nucleotides: TGTGCCTGGAGACCAAACGCGGGGTCTGCTCAGCCCCAGCATTTT.

This chain uses TRBV6-5 with TRBJ1-2; D possibly corresponds to TRBD1 (5 bases). Per the germline V gene, CDR1 is MNHEY and CDR2 is SVGAGI. The V end lost 4 bases, the J end lost 4 bases, and 13 bases lay between the germline ends. The CDR3 consists of 14 residues. DNA for the CDR3: TGTGCCAGCAGTTTGGGGGGGTACCCCTATGGCTACACCTTC. Amino acid sequence: CASSLGGYPYGYTF.

CDR3 residues: CAWSVFGVGNTIYF. Written as DNA, the CDR3 is TGTGCCTGGAGTGTATTCGGAGTAGGAAACACCATATATTTT. The rearrangement links TRBV30 to TRBJ1-3; D is unclear. V was cut by 0 bases and J by 4 bases, with 10 bases left in between. The CDR3 runs 14 residues. Looked up from germline, CDR1 is GTSNPN and CDR2 is SVGIG (reference sequence). Full variable domain (missing parts from reference TRBV30 and TRBJ1-3): SQTIHQWPATLVQPVGSPLSLECTVEGTSNPNLYWYRQAAGRGLQLLFYSVGIGQISSEVPQNLSASRPQDRQFILSSKKLLLSDSGFYLCAWSVFGVGNTIYFGEGSWLTVV.

The rearrangement joins TRBV27 to TRBJ1-1; the D is unclear. Germline CDR1 and CDR2: MNHEY and SMNVEV (reference sequence). Trimming stripped 0 bases from V and 6 bases from J, with 11 bases between. The CDR3 covers 14 residues. The CDR3 coding sequence is TGTGCCAGCAGTTTATCGTTAAGTCAGGCTGAAGCTTTCTTT. This codes for CASSLSLSQAEAFF.